This T cell receptor beta chain was identified during a study of response to subunit inactivated influenza vaccine. In its sample, this clonotype was seen a few times. Losses at the gene ends were 0 bases for V and 8 bases for J; bases not matched to a gene: 6. The CDR3 totals 15 residues. Per the germline V gene, CDR1 is SGHRS and CDR2 is YFSETQ. Each CDR3 protein is one row after TCRdb ran MiXCR on the RT-PCR reads. The sample consists of around 530,000 distinct CDR3 sequences, 16% of them appearing once. This receptor was taken from a man in his fifties or sixties who received an inactivated influenza vaccine. The rearrangement uses TRBV5-1 and TRBJ2-1; TRBD1 matches at 9 bases. The material was CD4+ T cells sorted from PBMCs, obtained around 25 months after vaccination. CDR3: CASSLGGTGNYEQFF. In nucleotides, the CDR3 is TGCGCCAGCAGCTTGGGGGGGACAGGGAACTATGAGCAGTTCTTC.